Listed here are 28 T cell receptor beta chains from one sample, sequenced in a study of CD8 T cells in ankylosing spondylitis. Each CDR3 protein is one row after TCRdb ran MiXCR on the 5' RACE reads. Found here are some 290,000 distinct CDR3 sequences, around 20% of them singletons; the top ten hold roughly 7.3%. The material sequenced was blood, either unsorted or a sorted T cell fraction (not recorded which). The receptors derive from a male donor with ankylosing spondylitis or in good health (not recorded which).

This clonotype was seen only a few times. This chain uses TRBV12-3 or TRBV12-4 with TRBJ1-1; D unresolved. This CDR3 region has 12 residues. V was trimmed by 3 bases and J by 7 bases, leaving 9 bases between them. CDR3 region: CASSLEGFEAFF. CDR3 DNA: TGTGCCAGCAGTTTGGAGGGATTTGAAGCTTTCTTT.

This clonotype appeared a few times. The rearrangement links TRBV29-1 to TRBJ2-5; D is unresolved. V was trimmed by 5 bases and J by 2 bases, leaving 9 bases between them. In germline, CDR1 is SQVTM, CDR2 ANQGSEA. CDR3 length: 12 amino acids. CDR3 amino acids: CSVLGRQETQYF. The CDR3 DNA reads as TGCAGCGTTCTCGGCCGGCAAGAGACCCAGTACTTC. The full variable domain, rest sourced from reference TRBV29-1 and TRBJ2-5, is SAVISQKPSRDICQRGTSLTIQCQVDSQVTMMFWYRQQPGQSLTLIATANQGSEATYESGFVIDKFPISRPNLTFSTLTVSNMSPEDSSIYLCSVLGRQETQYFGPGTRLLVL.

This sequence joins TRBV28 and TRBJ2-7; 9 nucleotides line up with TRBD1. In germline, CDR1 is MDHEN, CDR2 SYDVKM. CDR3 length: 14 amino acids. With 7 bases clipped from V and 2 bases from J, the junction kept 6 bases outside the gene matches. CDR3 sequence (DNA): TGTGCCAGCAAGGGACAGGGCCTCCCCTACGAGCAGTACGTC. This gives the protein CASKGQGLPYEQYV.

The chain recombines TRBV5-1 with TRBJ1-1; no clear D gene. The V and J ends lost 0 bases and 1 base respectively, with 7 bases between them. Germline V gene sequence: CDR1 SGHRS, CDR2 YFSETQ. The CDR3 is 14 residues long. The CDR3 reads CASSLAQTNTEAFF. Here the CDR3 DNA reads TGCGCCAGCAGCTTGGCGCAGACGAACACTGAAGCTTTCTTT.

This clonotype came up many times. The chain carries TRBV20-1 and TRBJ1-2; TRBD1 matches at 11 bases. The CDR3 has 12 residues. Per the germline V gene, CDR1 is DFQATT and CDR2 is SNEGSKA (reference sequence). The CDR3, as DNA: TGCAGCCCGGGACAGGGGGTTGTTGGCTACACCTTC. It is translated as CSPGQGVVGYTF.

This clonotype was observed at least ten times. The chain joins TRBV12-3 or TRBV12-4 to TRBJ2-1, with D tentatively TRBD1 or TRBD2 (5 bases each). The CDR3 has 12 residues. Trimming removed 1 base from V and 15 bases from J, with 13 bases in between. The CDR3 DNA is TGTGCCAGCAGTTTAGGGGGACGAGGTCTGTTCTTC. As protein: CASSLGGRGLFF.

The V gene is TRBV20-1, the J gene TRBJ2-7, with 11 nucleotides matching TRBD2. This CDR3 has 13 amino acids. Germline V gene data show CDR1 as DFQATT and CDR2 as SNEGSKA (reference sequence). CDR3 sequence reads: CSTSGGQFPEQYV. The CDR3 DNA is TGCAGTACTAGCGGGGGACAGTTCCCTGAGCAGTACGTC.

This clonotype was counted only a few times. The rearrangement uses TRBV20-1 and TRBJ2-1; TRBD2 agrees at 7 bases. This CDR3 is 14 amino acids long. V was clipped by 6 bases and J by 7 bases; unmatched bases: 12. Germline CDR1 DFQATT, CDR2 SNEGSKA (reference sequence). In DNA form, the CDR3 reads TGCAGTGCAGACCTAGCCAGCGGGGTTAATGAGCAGTTCTTC. Its protein product is CSADLASGVNEQFF.

The chain joins TRBV5-1 to TRBJ2-1; 7 positions match TRBD1. V was pared by 0 bases and J by 8 bases, with 11 bases of the junction left unmatched. The CDR3 length is 16 residues. Germline CDR1 is SGHRS and CDR2 is YFSETQ. The CDR3 sequence: CASSLAPGGKVDEQFF. CDR3 nucleotide sequence: TGCGCCAGCAGCTTGGCCCCAGGGGGTAAAGTAGATGAGCAGTTCTTC.

This sequence joins TRBV12-3 or TRBV12-4 and TRBJ2-2; no clear D gene. Trimming pared 5 bases from V and 5 bases from J, leaving 9 bases between. The CDR3 contains 13 residues. This CDR3 reads CASSTIVTGELFF. CDR3 DNA: TGTGCCAGCAGTACCATTGTGACCGGGGAGCTGTTTTTT.

This clonotype was observed a handful of times. The gene calls are TRBV3-1 and TRBJ2-1, with 11 bases that match TRBD1. Germline trimming cut 2 bases from V and 2 bases from J; bases unmatched to any gene: 8. Germline V gene sequence: CDR1 LGHDT, CDR2 YNNKEL (reference sequence). The CDR3 runs 18 residues. CDR3 sequence (DNA): TGTGCCAGCAGCCAACGATTGCCGGGACAGGGGGCCTACAATGAGCAGTTCTTC. This translates into CASSQRLPGQGAYNEQFF.

The sample holds a few counts of this clonotype. The chain links TRBV2 to TRBJ2-7; possible D gene TRBD1, 6 bases. In germline, CDR1 is SNHLY, CDR2 FYNNEI. The CDR3 has 12 residues. V lost 6 bases and J lost 9, with 15 bases in between. The CDR3 reads CASRLGTTPQYV. CDR3 nucleotides: TGTGCCAGCAGGCTAGGGACAACGCCGCAGTACGTC.

This clonotype was observed many times. The rearrangement joins TRBV7-8 to TRBJ2-3; D gene ambiguous. The V and J ends lost 8 bases and 0 bases respectively, with 9 bases between them. Germline CDR1 SGHVS, CDR2 FQNEAQ. There are 13 residues in the CDR3. In nucleotides, the CDR3 is TGTGCCAGCTGTCTCATAAGCACAGATACGCAGTATTTT. Protein sequence: CASCLISTDTQYF.

This clonotype has just a few counts. The chain links TRBV28 to TRBJ1-1, with D hard to call. Trimming pared 5 bases from V and 5 bases from J, leaving 12 bases between. The CDR3 has 13 amino acids. Per germline, CDR1 MDHEN and CDR2 SYDVKM. The CDR3 region is CASSPPSGTEAFF. CDR3 sequence (DNA): TGTGCCAGCAGTCCCCCCTCGGGGACTGAAGCTTTCTTT.

The chain uses TRBV4-2 and TRBJ2-2; TRBD1 agrees at 9 bases. This CDR3 contains 13 residues. Unmatched junction bases numbered 3, after V lost 4 bases and J lost 9 bases. Germline loops: CDR1 LGHNA, CDR2 YNFKEQ. This chain's CDR3 is CASSPGQGRELFF. In nucleotides, the CDR3 is TGTGCCAGCAGCCCGGGACAGGGAAGGGAGCTGTTTTTT.

This clonotype was seen a handful of times. The V gene is TRBV20-1, the J gene TRBJ2-3, with D possibly being TRBD2 (6 bases). Germline V gene lookup returns CDR1 DFQATT and CDR2 SNEGSKA (reference sequence). The V gene lost 3 bases and the J gene lost 1 base, with 23 bases spanning the gap. CDR3 length: 18 amino acids. The CDR3 nucleotides are TGCAGTGCTAGGGGGTTGGCGGGGTGGTCTAGGGGCACAGATACGCAGTATTTT. Translation gives CSARGLAGWSRGTDTQYF.

This clonotype appeared a few times. The genes are TRBV18 and TRBJ1-1; D gene uncertain. CDR3 length: 14 amino acids. Trimming pared 6 bases from V and 1 base from J, leaving 12 bases between. CDR1 KGHSH and CDR2 LQKENI come from the germline V gene. CDR3 DNA: TGTGCCAGCTCGACGTCGTCGGGGAACACTGAAGCTTTCTTT. Amino acids: CASSTSSGNTEAFF.

This clonotype has just a few counts. The chain recombines TRBV28 with TRBJ2-3, with 7 bases matching TRBD2. Germline-derived CDR1 and CDR2 are MDHEN and SYDVKM. J gave up 5 bases and V 7 bases, and 15 bases lay outside the gene matches. This CDR3 is 16 amino acids long. The CDR3 is CASNPPGGPQLDTQYF. Written as DNA, the CDR3 is TGTGCCAGCAACCCACCGGGGGGACCCCAGCTAGATACGCAGTATTTT.

This chain joins TRBV10-3 and TRBJ2-3; TRBD1 agrees at 7 bases. The CDR3 runs to 17 residues. The trim removed 2 bases at V and 5 bases at J, leaving 13 bases unmatched. Germline V gene lookup returns CDR1 ENHRY and CDR2 SYGVKD. The CDR3 coding sequence is TGTGCCATCAGTGAGACCACGGACAGGCGGCGGAGAGATACGCAGTATTTT. It specifies CAISETTDRRRRDTQYF.

For this clonotype: This may come from a read error, since a much larger clone is one base off. The rearrangement joins TRBV20-1 to TRBJ2-1; no definite D call. The CDR3 runs to 14 residues. The V gene's germline CDR1 is DFQATT and CDR2 SNEGSKA (reference sequence). CDR3 loop: CGASTGTTANEQFF. The CDR3 DNA reads TGCGGTGCTAGTACGGGCACAACGGCCAATGAGCAGTTCTTC.

In this sample, this clonotype turned up many times. V and J are TRBV6-4 and TRBJ2-1, with 8 bases lining up with TRBD2. From germline, CDR1 is MRHNA and CDR2 SNTAGT. V gave up 10 bases and J gave up 6 bases; unmatched junction bases: 23. The CDR3 runs to 18 residues. This chain's CDR3 is CAKDADSSAGEGVNEQFF. CDR3 coding DNA: TGTGCCAAGGACGCAGACAGCTCAGCGGGAGAGGGGGTCAATGAGCAGTTCTTC.

This clonotype was detected ten times or more. The gene calls are TRBV20-1 and TRBJ1-1; D is ambiguous. Germline CDR1 reads DFQATT; CDR2 reads SNEGSKA (reference sequence). This CDR3 contains 13 residues. V dropped 4 bases and J dropped 8 bases, with 17 bases sitting between them. In nucleotides, the CDR3 is TGCAGTGCTACCGGGAGCCTAATATCCGAAGCTTTCTTT. Its translation: CSATGSLISEAFF.

This clonotype showed up just a few times. This chain uses TRBV7-2 with TRBJ1-1; D not certain. The CDR3 loop spans 15 amino acids. Germline V gives CDR1 SGHTA, CDR2 FQGNSA. V was trimmed by 0 bases and J by 0 bases, leaving 8 bases between them. CDR3 in amino acids: CASSLAVGMNTEAFF. CDR3 in DNA: TGTGCCAGCAGCTTAGCTGTGGGGATGAACACTGAAGCTTTCTTT.

This clonotype was observed a few times. The chain's CDR3 is CASSRGQNQGAEAFF. CDR3 bases: TGCGCCAGCAGCAGAGGACAGAACCAGGGGGCTGAAGCTTTCTTT. The chain employs TRBV5-1 and TRBJ1-1; 7 bases fit TRBD1. J gave up 6 bases and V 4 bases, and 12 bases lay outside the gene matches. The CDR3 runs to 15 residues. Germline CDR1 and CDR2: SGHRS and YFSETQ.

This clonotype has a handful of counts. CDR3: CASSVAGGGAFDIQYF. The DNA for the CDR3 is TGTGCCAGCAGCGTAGCCGGCGGGGGGGCTTTTGACATTCAGTACTTC. V and J are TRBV9 and TRBJ2-4; 9 bases match TRBD2. This CDR3 comprises 16 residues. Unmatched junction bases numbered 9, after V lost 0 bases and J lost 8 bases. Germline V CDR1 and CDR2: SGDLS, YYNGEE.

This clonotype turned up a few times. The chain is built from TRBV7-2 and TRBJ1-1; a possible D gene is TRBD1 (6 bases). This CDR3 has 15 amino acids. Germline assignment: CDR1 SGHTA and CDR2 FQGNSA. Trimming cost V 0 bases and J 3 bases, with 11 bases left between them. This chain's CDR3 is CASSLAGGGHTEAFF. The CDR3, as DNA: TGTGCCAGCAGCTTAGCTGGGGGGGGCCACACTGAAGCTTTCTTT.

Ten or more counts support this clonotype. The gene calls are TRBV20-1 and TRBJ1-1; no definite D call. CDR1 is DFQATT and CDR2 is SNEGSKA in the germline V gene (reference sequence). CDR3 length equals 11 residues. The V end lost 3 bases, the J end lost 7 bases, and 9 bases lay between the germline ends. CDR3 in amino acids: CSASPVVEAFF. The CDR3, as DNA: TGCAGTGCTAGCCCGGTTGTTGAAGCTTTCTTT.

This clonotype came up once. The chain has TRBV6-2 or TRBV6-3 and TRBJ1-2; TRBD1 aligns across 7 bases. J lost 3 bases, V lost 6 bases, and 10 bases had no gene match. In germline, CDR1 is MNHEY, CDR2 SVGEGT. CDR3 size: 15 residues. The CDR3 spells CASRVRQGDDYGYTF. The CDR3 nucleotides are TGTGCCAGCAGGGTTCGACAGGGTGACGACTATGGCTACACCTTC.